This is a list of T cell receptor beta chains from one sample in a study of T cell repertoires in cytomegalovirus infection. TCRdb analysed the reads with MiXCR anew, one entry per CDR3 protein. The profile shows 450,000 to 600,000 distinct CDR3 sequences, about 42% of them singletons. Their antigens are not known. Sequences were derived from cultured PBMCs, sampled from culture after CMV antigen stimulation. The receptors were sampled from a human donor in good health (CMV status not recorded). Some clones in this sample may be carry-over from other donors' samples. Both conserved end residues are part of each CDR3. Size tells how often a clone was seen (once, few, many) or the class of an expanded clone, and some rows leave it out.

j_gene | abundance | v_gene | CDR3aa
TRBJ2-5 | few | TRBV28 | CASSFKRGGWETQYF
TRBJ2-7 | NA | TRBV7-6 | CASSLAPRGARSYEQYF
TRBJ2-3 | NA | TRBV4-1 | CASSRYRDTDTQYF
TRBJ2-3 | NA | TRBV12-3/TRBV12-4 | CASSRGLAGGATDTQYF
TRBJ2-2 | NA | TRBV12-3/TRBV12-4 | CASSFPPGLAATGELFF
TRBJ1-2 | NA | TRBV6-4 | CASSDSRGIGGYTF
TRBJ2-5 | NA | TRBV7-2 | CASSFEGRGVQETQYF
TRBJ2-7 | few | TRBV11-2 | CASSDSGTGAYEQYF
TRBJ2-1 | NA | TRBV6-1 | CASSESGGSYNEQFF
TRBJ2-5 | NA | TRBV10-3 | CAISEPEQETQYF
TRBJ2-7 | NA | TRBV7-2 | CASSRGPLSSGKSYEQYF
TRBJ2-4 | many | TRBV4-3 | CASSQEPGHIYF
TRBJ2-7 | few | TRBV27 | CASRGGSGRFYEQYF
TRBJ2-3 | NA | TRBV7-2 | CASNRRVTDTQYF
TRBJ2-3 | NA | TRBV7-3 | CASSLRGGRSTDTQYF
TRBJ2-7 | few | TRBV7-2 | CASRRDGGEQYF
TRBJ1-6 | NA | TRBV5-4 | CASSFEQGVGSPLHF
TRBJ2-5 | NA | TRBV5-6 | CASTLTGPGETQYF
TRBJ1-4 | once | TRBV5-4 | CASSLSGSEKLFF